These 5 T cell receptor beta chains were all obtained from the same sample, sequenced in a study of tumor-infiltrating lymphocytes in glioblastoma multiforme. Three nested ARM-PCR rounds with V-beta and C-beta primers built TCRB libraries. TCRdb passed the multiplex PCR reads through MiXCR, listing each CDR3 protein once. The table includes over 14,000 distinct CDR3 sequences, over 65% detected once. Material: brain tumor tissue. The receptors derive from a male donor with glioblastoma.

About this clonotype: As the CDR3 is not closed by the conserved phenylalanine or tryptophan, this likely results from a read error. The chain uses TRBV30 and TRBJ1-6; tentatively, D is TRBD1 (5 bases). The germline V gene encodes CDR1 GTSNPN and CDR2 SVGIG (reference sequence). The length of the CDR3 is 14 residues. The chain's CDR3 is CAWSEGTSNSPLHS. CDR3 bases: TGTGCCTGGAGTGAAGGGACCTCGAATTCACCTCTCCACTCT.

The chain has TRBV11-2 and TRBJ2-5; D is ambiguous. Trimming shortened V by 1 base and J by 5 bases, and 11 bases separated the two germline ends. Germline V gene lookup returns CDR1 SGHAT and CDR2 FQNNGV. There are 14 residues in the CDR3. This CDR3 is CASSLGPGFETQYF. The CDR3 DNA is TGTGCCAGCAGCTTAGGCCCGGGCTTCGAGACCCAGTACTTC.

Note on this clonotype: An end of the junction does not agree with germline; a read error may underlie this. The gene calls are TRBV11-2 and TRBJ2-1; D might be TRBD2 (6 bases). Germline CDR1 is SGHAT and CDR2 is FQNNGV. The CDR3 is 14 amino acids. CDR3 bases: TGTGCCAGCAGCTTGGGCGGGACCTCCAATGAGCAGTCCTTC. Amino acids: CASSLGGTSNEQSF.

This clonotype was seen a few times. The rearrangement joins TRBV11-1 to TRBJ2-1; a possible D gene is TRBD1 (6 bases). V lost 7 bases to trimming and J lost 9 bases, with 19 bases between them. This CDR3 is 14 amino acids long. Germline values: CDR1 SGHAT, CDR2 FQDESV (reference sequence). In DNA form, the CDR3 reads TGTGCCAGCAAGCGAGGACAGTACGACAGTGAGCAGTTCTTC. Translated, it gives CASKRGQYDSEQFF. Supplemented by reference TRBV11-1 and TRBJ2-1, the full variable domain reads EAEVAQSPRYKITEKSQAVAFWCDPISGHATLYWYRQILGQGPELLVQFQDESVVDDSQLPKDRFSAERLKGVDSTLKIQPAELGDSAMYLCASKRGQYDSEQFFGPGTRLTVL.

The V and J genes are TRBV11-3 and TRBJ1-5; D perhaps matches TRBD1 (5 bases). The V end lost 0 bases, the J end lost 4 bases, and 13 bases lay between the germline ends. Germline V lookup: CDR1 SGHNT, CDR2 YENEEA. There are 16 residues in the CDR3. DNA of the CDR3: TGTGCCAGCAGCTTAGATATACAAGGGGATAATCAGCCCCAGCATTTT. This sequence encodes CASSLDIQGDNQPQHF.